This section outlines one TCR beta chain sequence together with its context. No count is recorded, though its frequency marks this clonotype as medium-sized (0.01 to 0.1%). The antigen it binds to is not known. The data are from a study of T cell clusters in autoimmune cytopenias (dated by TCRdb to between 2017 and 2020). For the study in its entirety: Per sample, TRB sequencing gave a median depth of approximately 54,000 reads and a median of 2,350 distinct TRB clonotypes. TRB and IGH repertoires from peripheral blood were sequenced in autoimmune cytopenia patients at active disease and during treatment follow-up, with healthy, CLL and autoimmune hepatitis controls included alongside. The goal of the study was to determine whether autoimmune cytopenia patients have a disease-specific immune repertoire signature that could serve as a blood-based biomarker. Here is what the overall study found, with its caveats: GLIPH results suggested that primary autoimmune cytopenia patients were missing physiological T cell clusters, with 50 to 55 clusters found only in healthy donors compared with fewer than 20 found only in patients. Compared with active autoimmune hepatitis patients, healthy donors had almost three times as many exclusive TRB clusters, a finding consistent with an autoimmunity-wide signature. TRB repertoire shifts, with less even repertoires in secondary cytopenia and CLL, mostly reflected lymphoma bias rather than autoimmunity. The cluster-lack signature was not seen for secondary cytopenia versus CLL, apparently masked by the dominant lymphoma-associated repertoire. The T cell clusters were defined in silico only, and their functional role remained to be validated experimentally.

TRB amplification used about 250 ng of peripheral blood genomic DNA, around 40,000 genome equivalents, per sample. From the germline V gene (reference sequence), CDR1 is GTSNPN and CDR2 is SVGIG. The CDR3, cysteine through phenylalanine, is 12 amino acids long. A DNA sequence was not provided. Multiplex PCR with a touch-down protocol amplified TRB rearrangements, with the TRB-A and TRB-B primer pools combined in a single tube. Illumina adapters and sample indices were added to the amplicons through two consecutive PCR reactions performed with Phusion HS II polymerase. Amplicons were gel-purified with the NucleoSpin Gel and PCR Clean-up kit, then quantified by Qubit and quality-checked on an Agilent 2100 Bioanalyzer. Sequencing of the libraries was done on an Illumina MiSeq with paired-end, single-indexed, 600-cycle runs. As for how the authors treated the data: MiXCR version 2.1.12 with the default MiXCR reference library was used to align and assemble TRB reads. A clone was defined by each unique CDR3 nucleotide sequence, and the analysis included only productive sequences supported by at least two reads. Repertoire diversity was assessed with alpha-parameterized diversity profiles (alpha 0 to 5), including the Shannon (alpha 1) and Simpson (alpha 2) indices, which were computed with an R script. Combinatorial TRB VJ usage was computed with the tcR package and compared between cohorts by principal component analysis with ade4. GLIPH clustering of TCRbeta CDR3s was carried out on cohort pairs matched by age and read depth, and cluster frequencies were compared by Wilcoxon test. TCRdb reprocessed the public reads and reports one entry per CDR3 protein sequence, without DNA. These V and J calls rely on TCRdb rather than the paper's analysis. The table of this sample itemizes 7,000 or so distinct CDR3 sequences. The ten largest account for around 25% of the sample.

The TCR sequence derives from a human donor with an autoimmune cytopenia or autoimmune hepatitis (not recorded which). The sequencing sample was made of peripheral blood. The chain employs TRBV30 and TRBJ1-5. The CDR3 loop reads CAWSAQNQPQHF.